Sequencing of this TCR beta chain was carried out in a study of OX40 agonist ivuxolimab in advanced cancers. For the study at large: An anti-OX40 (CD134) antibody with agonistic activity, ivuxolimab, was administered to patients.

General study findings and limits: Mean expanded clone counts were higher in CD8+ than CD4+ T cells.

Only in-frame clones appear in the TCRdb table, and some are missing; sequencing was by immunoSEQ multiplex PCR. The table has tens of thousands of clones, 80% to 90% seen once. On this clone itself: Antigen: not known.

The V gene lost 6 bases and the J gene lost 8 bases, with 16 bases spanning the gap. The CDR3 length is 13 residues. Germline CDR1 reads SNHLY; CDR2 reads FYNNEI. The sample here was CD4+ or CD8+ T cells sorted from blood, taken in a trial of the OX40 agonist ivuxolimab. This chain links TRBV2 with TRBJ1-2; a possible D gene is TRBD1 (5 bases). This TCR was recovered from an adult with an advanced solid tumor such as melanoma, head and neck, liver or kidney cancer. The CDR3 coding sequence is TGTGCCAGCAGCGTCGCGGGCACAGGCGGCTACACCTTC. The encoded protein is CASSVAGTGGYTF. The full variable domain, completed using reference TRBV2 and TRBJ1-2, is EPEVTQTPSHQVTQMGQEVILRCVPISNHLYFYWYRQILGQKVEFLVSFYNNEISEKSEIFDDQFSVERPDGSNFTLKIRSTKLEDSAMYFCASSVAGTGGYTFGSGTRLTVV.